The present T cell receptor beta chain was sequenced within a study of T-cell reconstitution after alpha-beta-depleted transplantation in children. Study conclusions and caveats: The origin of alpha-beta T cells about two months after transplant was reportedly several hundred expanded graft clones. Newly generated T cells supplied most T-cell counts and diversity one year post-transplant. Recipient T cells and thymic progenitors that survived were the source of the high TCRbeta diversity seen at day 60 in some patients.

Preparation of the TCRbeta library used unique molecular identifiers. TCRdb analysed the PCR reads with MiXCR anew, one entry per CDR3 protein. The sample lists about 980,000 distinct CDR3 sequences; about 29% were seen once. This clonotype was picked up a small number of times. Its target is unknown. The CDR3 contains 15 residues. Trimming took off 6 bases at V and 5 bases at J, with 16 bases between the two ends. CDR1 and CDR2 (germline): LGHDT, YNNKEL (reference sequence). The sequenced sample was PBMCs, mostly from graft donor cells, obtained 360 days after TCRalphabeta/CD19-depleted stem cell transplant. This rearrangement joins TRBV3-1 to TRBJ2-2, with D tentatively TRBD2 (7 bases). The TCR sequence derives from a boy less than two years old who had a stem cell transplant for SCID, so the T cells may come from the graft donor. CDR3: CASSSGGGETGELFF. As DNA, the CDR3 is TGTGCCAGCAGTTCTGGCGGGGGCGAAACCGGGGAGCTGTTTTTT.